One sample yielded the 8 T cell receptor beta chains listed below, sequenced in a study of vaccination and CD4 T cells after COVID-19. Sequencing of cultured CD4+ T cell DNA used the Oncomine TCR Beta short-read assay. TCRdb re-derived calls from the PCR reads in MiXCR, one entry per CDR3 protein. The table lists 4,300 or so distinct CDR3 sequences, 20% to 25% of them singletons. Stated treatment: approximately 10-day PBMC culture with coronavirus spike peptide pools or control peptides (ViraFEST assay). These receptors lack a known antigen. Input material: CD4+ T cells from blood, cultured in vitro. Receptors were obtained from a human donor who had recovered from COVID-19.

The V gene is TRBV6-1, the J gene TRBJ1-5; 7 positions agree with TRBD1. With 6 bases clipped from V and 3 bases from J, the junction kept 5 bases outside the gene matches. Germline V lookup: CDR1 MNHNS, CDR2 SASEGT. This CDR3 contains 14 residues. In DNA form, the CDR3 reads TGTGCCAGCAGAGGGGGACAGCTCAATCAGCCCCAGCATTTT. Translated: CASRGGQLNQPQHF.

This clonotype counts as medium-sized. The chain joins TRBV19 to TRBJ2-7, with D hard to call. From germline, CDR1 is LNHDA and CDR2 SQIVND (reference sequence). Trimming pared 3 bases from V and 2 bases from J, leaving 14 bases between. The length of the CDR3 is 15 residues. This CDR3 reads CASSIGRRQTYEQYF. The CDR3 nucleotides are TGTGCCAGTAGTATCGGTCGCCGGCAGACCTACGAGCAGTACTTC. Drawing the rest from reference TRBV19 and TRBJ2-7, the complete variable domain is DGGITQSPKYLFRKEGQNVTLSCEQNLNHDAMYWYRQDPGQGLRLIYYSQIVNDFQKGDIAEGYSVSREKKESFPLTVTSAQKNPTAFYLCASSIGRRQTYEQYFGPGTRLTVT.

The CDR3 spells CASSFDRAGEAFF. The CDR3 DNA reads TGTGCCAGCAGCTTCGACAGGGCTGGTGAAGCTTTCTTT. The V call is TRBV3-1, the J call TRBJ1-1, with 7 nucleotides matching TRBD1. The germline V gene has CDR1 LGHDT and CDR2 YNNKEL (reference sequence). The V segment lost 5 bases and the J segment 7 bases; nucleotides outside the gene matches: 7. The CDR3 has 13 residues. Full variable domain (outside the CDR3, taken from reference TRBV3-1 and TRBJ1-1): DTAVSQTPKYLVTQMGNDKSIKCEQNLGHDTMYWYKQDSKKFLKIMFSYNNKELIINETVPNRFSPKSPDKAHLNLHINSLELGDSAVYFCASSFDRAGEAFFGQGTRLTVV.

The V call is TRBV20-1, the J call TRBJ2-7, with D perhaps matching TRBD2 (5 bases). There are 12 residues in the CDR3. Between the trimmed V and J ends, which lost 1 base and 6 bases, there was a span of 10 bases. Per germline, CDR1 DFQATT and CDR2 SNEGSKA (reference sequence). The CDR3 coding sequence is TGCAGTGCTAGAGGACTATTGGGCGAGCAGTACTTC. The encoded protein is CSARGLLGEQYF.

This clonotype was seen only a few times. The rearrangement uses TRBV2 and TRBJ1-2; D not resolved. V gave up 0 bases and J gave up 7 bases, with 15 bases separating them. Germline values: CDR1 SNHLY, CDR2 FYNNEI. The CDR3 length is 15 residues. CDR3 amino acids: CASSEAGEGTSGYTF. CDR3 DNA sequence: TGTGCCAGCAGTGAAGCCGGCGAGGGTACGAGTGGCTACACCTTC.

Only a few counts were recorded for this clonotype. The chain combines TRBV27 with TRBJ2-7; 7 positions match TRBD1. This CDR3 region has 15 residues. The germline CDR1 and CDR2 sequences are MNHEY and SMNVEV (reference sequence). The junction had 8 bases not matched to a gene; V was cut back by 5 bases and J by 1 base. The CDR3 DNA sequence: TGTGCCAGCAGTCTGACAGGGAAAGGGTCCTACGAGCAGTACTTC. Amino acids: CASSLTGKGSYEQYF.

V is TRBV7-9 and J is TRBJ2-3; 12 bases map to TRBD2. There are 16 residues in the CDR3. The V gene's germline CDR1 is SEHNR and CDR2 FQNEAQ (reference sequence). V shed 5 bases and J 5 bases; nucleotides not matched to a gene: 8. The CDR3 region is CASSARLAGAVDTQYF. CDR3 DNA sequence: TGTGCCAGCAGCGCCCGACTAGCGGGGGCGGTAGATACGCAGTATTTT.

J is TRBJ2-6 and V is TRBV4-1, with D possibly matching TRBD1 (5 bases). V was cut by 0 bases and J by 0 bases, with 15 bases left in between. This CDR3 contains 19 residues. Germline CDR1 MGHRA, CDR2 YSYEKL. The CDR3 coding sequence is TGCGCCAGCAGCCAAGATTGGAAGGGGCCCTTCTCTGGGGCCAACGTCCTGACTTTC. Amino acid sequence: CASSQDWKGPFSGANVLTF.